This TCR beta chain is drawn from a study of blood T cell repertoires in COVID-19. For the study at large: There were acute and convalescent COVID-19 samples, and they came from the United States, Italy and Spain.

TCRdb's copy holds only in-frame clones and misses some; the assay was immunoSEQ multiplex PCR. The data contain more than 60,000 clones, about 82% of them singletons. The CDR3 loop spans 15 amino acids. CDR1 is KGHDR, CDR2 SFDVKD, per germline. Trimming pared 2 bases from V and 5 bases from J, leaving 14 bases between. The chain recombines TRBV24-1 with TRBJ2-5, with TRBD1 as a possible D gene (6 bases). The sample was peripheral blood. The receptor was isolated from a human donor in a cohort sampled during active COVID-19. CDR3 region: CATSDSSGEGETQYF. The CDR3 nucleotides read TGTGCCACCAGTGATTCGTCAGGGGAAGGGGAGACCCAGTACTTC.